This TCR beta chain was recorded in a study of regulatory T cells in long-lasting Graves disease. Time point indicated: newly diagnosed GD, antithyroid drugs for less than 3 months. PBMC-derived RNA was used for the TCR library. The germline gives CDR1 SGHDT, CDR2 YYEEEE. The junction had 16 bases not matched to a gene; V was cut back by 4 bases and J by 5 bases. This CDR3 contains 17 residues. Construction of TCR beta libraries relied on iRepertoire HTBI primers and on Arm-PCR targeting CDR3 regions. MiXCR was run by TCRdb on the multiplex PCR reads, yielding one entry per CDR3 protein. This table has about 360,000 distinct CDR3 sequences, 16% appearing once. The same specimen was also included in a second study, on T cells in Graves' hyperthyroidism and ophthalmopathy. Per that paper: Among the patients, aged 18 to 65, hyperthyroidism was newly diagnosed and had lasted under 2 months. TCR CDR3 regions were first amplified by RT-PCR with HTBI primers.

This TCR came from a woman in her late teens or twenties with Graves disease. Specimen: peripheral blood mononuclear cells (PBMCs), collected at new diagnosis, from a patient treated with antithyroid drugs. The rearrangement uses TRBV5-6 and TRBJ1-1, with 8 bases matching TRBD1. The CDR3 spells CASSLRTGKGGRTEAFF. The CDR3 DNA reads TGTGCCAGCAGCCTTCGGACAGGGAAGGGGGGAAGGACTGAAGCTTTCTTT.